The clone carrying this T cell receptor (beta chain) was seen only once. Generated by immunoSEQ multiplex PCR, the TCRdb table keeps only in-frame clones and is missing some. The table has approximately 47,000 clones, 94% seen once. The CDR3 runs 15 residues. Germline CDR1 SGHNT, CDR2 YYREEE (reference sequence). The V gene lost 7 bases and the J gene lost 4 bases, with 18 bases spanning the gap. This sample is drawn from a study of T cell changes during pregnancy in multiple sclerosis. Sequenced here: CD4+ T cells from peripheral blood mononuclear cells, sampled in the first trimester of pregnancy. The clonotype originates from a female donor with multiple sclerosis, enrolled in a pregnancy study. The rearrangement joins TRBV5-4 to TRBJ2-1, with TRBD2 as a possible D gene (5 bases). CDR3 residues: CASFSGSATYNEQFF. CDR3 bases: TGTGCCAGCTTCTCGGGGTCGGCAACATACAATGAGCAGTTCTTC.